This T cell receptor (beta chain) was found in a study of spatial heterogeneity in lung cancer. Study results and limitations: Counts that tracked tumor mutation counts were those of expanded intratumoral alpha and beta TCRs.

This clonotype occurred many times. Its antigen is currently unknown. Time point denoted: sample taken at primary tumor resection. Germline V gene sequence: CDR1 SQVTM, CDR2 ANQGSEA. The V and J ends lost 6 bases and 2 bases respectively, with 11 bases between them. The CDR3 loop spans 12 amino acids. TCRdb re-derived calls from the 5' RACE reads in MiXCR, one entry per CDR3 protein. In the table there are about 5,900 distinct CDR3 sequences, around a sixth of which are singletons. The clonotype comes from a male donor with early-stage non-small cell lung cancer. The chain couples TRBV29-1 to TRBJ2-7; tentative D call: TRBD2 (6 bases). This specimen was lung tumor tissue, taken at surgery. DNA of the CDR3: TGCAGCGTGTCCGGGAGAGCCTACGAGCAGTACTTC. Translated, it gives CSVSGRAYEQYF.